Reported below is one T cell receptor beta chain. What it recognizes is unknown. The entry originates in a study of post-analysis software for immune sequencing data. Study results and limitations: Relative to controls, patients had 4 or 5 TRBV segments at higher frequency, with TRBV5-6, TRBV5-1 and TRBV20-1 among these. Patients with multiple sclerosis recorded significantly lower normalized Chao1 diversity than controls, the study found. Co-batched samples clustered tightly together by F measure.

TCR beta cDNA libraries included unique molecular identifiers. T cells numbering roughly 0.9 to 10 million yielded cDNA molecules that totaled about 500,000. MiXCR, applied by TCRdb to the PCR reads, yields one record per CDR3 protein. This table holds roughly 700,000 distinct CDR3 sequences, around 27% found once. V shed 5 bases and J shed 0 bases, with 20 bases lying between them. This CDR3 has 19 amino acids. Germline CDR1 and CDR2: SGHVS and FQNEAQ. The chain links TRBV7-8 to TRBJ2-6; D uncertain. The sample consisted of blood. The sequence derives from a girl between 10 and 17 years old with multiple sclerosis. The CDR3 sequence: CASSILLKLEASGANVLTF. The CDR3 DNA reads as TGTGCCAGCAGCATATTGCTCAAACTTGAAGCCTCTGGGGCCAACGTCCTGACTTTC.